A selection of T cell receptor beta chains follows, all from one sample in a study of T cell responses to AZD1222 COVID-19 vaccine. Sequencing was performed with immunoSEQ multiplex PCR; in TCRdb, only in-frame clones are kept and a portion is missing. The data contain about 150,000 clones, approximately 90% of them seen just once; the ten biggest clones take up less than 2%. The material sequenced was peripheral blood, taken on day 0 of AZD1222 vaccination. The source is an adult in good health. CDR3s include the opening cysteine and the closing phenylalanine or tryptophan. The order of the fields is D gene, clone size, J gene, V gene, CDR3 protein, CDR3 DNA. A D gene is named only where the DNA matches it firmly. Expanded clones get a size class; other rows say once, few or many, or leave the size out.

. | . | TRBJ1-2 | TRBV19 | CATGANYGYTF | TGTGCCACAGGGGCCAACTATGGCTACACCTTC
TRBD2 | . | TRBJ2-3 | TRBV19 | CASTKETSGRPDTQYF | TGTGCCAGTACTAAAGAGACTAGCGGGAGGCCAGATACGCAGTATTTT
TRBD2 | . | TRBJ2-1 | TRBV29-1 | CSAASGLSSYNEQFF | TGCAGCGCCGCTAGCGGGCTTAGCTCCTACAATGAGCAGTTCTTC
. | . | TRBJ1-5 | TRBV7-6 | CASSKGSGLIPRQPQHF | TGTGCCAGCAGCAAGGGATCGGGACTGATCCCTAGGCAGCCCCAGCATTTT
. | . | TRBJ2-7 | TRBV27 | CASMVGVFSYEQYF | TGTGCCAGCATGGTGGGGGTTTTCTCCTACGAGCAGTACTTC
. | . | TRBJ1-2 | TRBV10-3 | CAISDLLSEGANYGYTF | TGTGCCATCAGTGACCTATTGTCTGAGGGGGCTAACTATGGCTACACCTTC
. | . | TRBJ1-1 | TRBV28 | CASSLFQTAFF | TGTGCCAGCAGCTTATTTCAGACGGCTTTCTTT
. | . | TRBJ2-7 | TRBV28 | CASSRPGLEPYEQYF | TGTGCCAGCAGCCGACCGGGACTCGAACCCTACGAGCAGTACTTC
TRBD1 | . | TRBJ1-1 | TRBV28 | CASSSSGTGNTEAFF | TGTGCCAGCAGTTCCTCCGGGACAGGCAATACTGAAGCTTTCTTT
. | . | TRBJ1-6 | TRBV19 | CASSQNLNSPLHF | TGTGCCAGTAGCCAGAATTTGAATTCACCCCTCCACTTT
. | few | TRBJ2-7 | TRBV3-1/TRBV3-2 | CASSSHPYEQYF | TGTGCCAGCAGCTCCCATCCCTACGAGCAGTACTTC
. | . | TRBJ2-2 | TRBV7-2 | CASSSVTGTGELFF | TGTGCCAGCAGCTCAGTGACTGGAACCGGGGAGCTGTTTTTT
. | . | TRBJ1-1 | TRBV4-2 | CASSSLTGNTEAFF | TGTGCCAGCAGCTCGCTAACAGGGAACACTGAAGCTTTCTTT
. | . | TRBJ1-1 | TRBV20-1 | CSASFRIFMNTEAFF | TGCAGTGCTAGTTTCCGGATATTCATGAACACTGAAGCTTTCTTT